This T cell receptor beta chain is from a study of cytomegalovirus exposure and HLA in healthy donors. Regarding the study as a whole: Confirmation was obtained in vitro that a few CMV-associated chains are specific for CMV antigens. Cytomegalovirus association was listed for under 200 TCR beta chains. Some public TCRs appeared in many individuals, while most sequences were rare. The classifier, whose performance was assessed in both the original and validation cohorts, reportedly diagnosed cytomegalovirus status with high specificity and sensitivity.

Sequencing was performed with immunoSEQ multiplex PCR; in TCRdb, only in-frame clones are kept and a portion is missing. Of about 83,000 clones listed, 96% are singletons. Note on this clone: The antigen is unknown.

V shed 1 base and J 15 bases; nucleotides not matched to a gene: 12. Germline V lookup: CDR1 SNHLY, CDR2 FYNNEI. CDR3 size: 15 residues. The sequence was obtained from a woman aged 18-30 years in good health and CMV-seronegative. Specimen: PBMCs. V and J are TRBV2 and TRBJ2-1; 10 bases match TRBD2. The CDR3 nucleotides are TGTGCCAGCAGTGAAGTCCCTACCGCTAGCGGGAGAAGGTTCTTC. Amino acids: CASSEVPTASGRRFF.